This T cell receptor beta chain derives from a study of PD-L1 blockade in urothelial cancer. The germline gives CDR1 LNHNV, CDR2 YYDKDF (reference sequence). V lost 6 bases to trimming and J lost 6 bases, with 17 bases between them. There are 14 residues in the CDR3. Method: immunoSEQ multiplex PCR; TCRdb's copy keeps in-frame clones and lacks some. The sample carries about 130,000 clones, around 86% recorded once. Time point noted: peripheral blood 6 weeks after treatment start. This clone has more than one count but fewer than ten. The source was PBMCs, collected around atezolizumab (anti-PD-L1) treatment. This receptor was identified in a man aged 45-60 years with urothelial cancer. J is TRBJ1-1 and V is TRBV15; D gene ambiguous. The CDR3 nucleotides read TGTGCCACCAGAGCGGAAGATTACCGACCTGAAGCTTTCTTT. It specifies CATRAEDYRPEAFF.